This TCR beta chain was recovered during a study of cytomegalovirus exposure and HLA in healthy donors. V lost 5 bases, J lost 3 bases, and 10 bases stayed unmatched. Per germline, CDR1 SGHRS and CDR2 YFSETQ. The CDR3 contains 16 residues. The PCR had 60 Vbeta and 13 Jbeta primers. Assay used: immunoSEQ multiplex PCR; TCRdb lists only in-frame clones, some missing. This table has over 150,000 clones, around 77% appearing once. The sample holds a few counts of this clone. The chain uses TRBV5-1 and TRBJ1-4; 7 bases agree with TRBD1. The sequencing sample was made of PBMCs. The sequence derives from a woman aged 25 to 39 in good health and CMV-seronegative. CDR3 protein: CASRGLGGSSNEKLFF. The CDR3 DNA reads TGCGCCAGCAGGGGGTTAGGGGGCTCCTCTAATGAAAAACTGTTTTTT. Together with reference TRBV5-1 and TRBJ1-4, the CDR3 gives the full variable domain: KAGVTQTPRYLIKTRGQQVTLSCSPISGHRSVSWYQQTPGQGLQFLFEYFSETQRNKGNFPGRFSGRQFSNSRSEMNVSTLELGDSALYLCASRGLGGSSNEKLFFGSGTQLSVL.